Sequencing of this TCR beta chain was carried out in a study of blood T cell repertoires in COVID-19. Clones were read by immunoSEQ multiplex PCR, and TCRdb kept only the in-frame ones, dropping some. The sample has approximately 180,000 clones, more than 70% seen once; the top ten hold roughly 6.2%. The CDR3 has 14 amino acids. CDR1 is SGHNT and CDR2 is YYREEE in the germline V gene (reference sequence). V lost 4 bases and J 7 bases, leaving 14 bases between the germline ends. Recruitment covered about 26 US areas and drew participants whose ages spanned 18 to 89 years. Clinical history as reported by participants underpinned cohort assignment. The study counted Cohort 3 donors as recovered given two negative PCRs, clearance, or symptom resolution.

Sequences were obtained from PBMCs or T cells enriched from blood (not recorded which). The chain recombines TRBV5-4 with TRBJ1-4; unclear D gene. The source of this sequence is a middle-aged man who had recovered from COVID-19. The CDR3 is CASSPDSKGEKLFF. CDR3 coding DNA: TGTGCCAGCAGCCCTGACTCTAAAGGTGAAAAACTGTTTTTT.